These 21 T cell receptor beta chains were all obtained from the same sample, sequenced in a study of CD8 T cells in ankylosing spondylitis. TCRdb reprocessed the 5' RACE reads via MiXCR and lists one record per CDR3 protein. The sample lists 150,000 to 250,000 distinct CDR3 sequences, roughly 12% occurring once. The specimen was blood, either unsorted or a sorted T cell fraction (not recorded which). Receptor source: a male donor with ankylosing spondylitis or in good health (not recorded which).

This clonotype was seen more than once but under ten times. This chain joins TRBV29-1 and TRBJ2-7; D gene ambiguous. With 7 bases removed from V and 6 bases from J, the gap between germline ends came to 13 bases. CDR1 and CDR2 from the germline V gene are SQVTM and ANQGSEA. The CDR3 covers 11 residues. Here the CDR3 reads CSAQLGGEQYF. The CDR3 coding sequence is TGCAGCGCCCAATTGGGTGGCGAGCAGTACTTC.

This clonotype was observed a few times. The rearrangement links TRBV9 to TRBJ2-2; D tentatively reads TRBD1 or TRBD2 (6 bases each). The CDR3 loop spans 16 amino acids. Germline CDR1 reads SGDLS; CDR2 reads YYNGEE. V dropped 3 bases and J dropped 5 bases, with 17 bases sitting between them. The CDR3 region has the DNA TGTGCCAGCAGCGGCCTGTCGGGGGCTGGGACCGGGGAGCTGTTTTTT. Translating it yields CASSGLSGAGTGELFF.

The chain is built from TRBV20-1 and TRBJ2-7; the match to TRBD1 covers 10 bases. This CDR3 is built from 13 residues. CDR1 is DFQATT and CDR2 is SNEGSKA in the germline V gene (reference sequence). Trimming at V came to 7 bases and at J to 1 base, leaving 4 bases not matched to a gene. The CDR3 nucleotides are TGCAGTGGCAAGGACAGGGGGTCCTACGAGCAGTACTTC. Its protein is CSGKDRGSYEQYF.

This clonotype is medium-sized (0.01 to 0.1%). J is TRBJ2-5 and V is TRBV4-1, with TRBD1 as a possible D gene (6 bases). Germline V gene lookup returns CDR1 MGHRA and CDR2 YSYEKL. This CDR3 spans 17 amino acids. The germline V and J ends were trimmed by 0 bases and 4 bases, with 18 bases remaining between them. The CDR3 DNA sequence: TGCGCCAGCAGCCAAGATTGGGGGCTCCCGTCTGGAGAGACCCAGTACTTC. This sequence encodes CASSQDWGLPSGETQYF.

This clonotype was seen a few times. This chain uses TRBV30 with TRBJ2-1; D unresolved. The CDR3 length is 12 residues. The V and J ends lost 0 bases and 5 bases respectively, with 5 bases between them. Germline CDR1 is GTSNPN and CDR2 is SVGIG (reference sequence). The CDR3 coding sequence is TGTGCCTGGAGTGTAACGAACAATGAGCAGTTCTTC. Protein product: CAWSVTNNEQFF. The whole variable domain, remainder taken from reference TRBV30 and TRBJ2-1, is SQTIHQWPATLVQPVGSPLSLECTVEGTSNPNLYWYRQAAGRGLQLLFYSVGIGQISSEVPQNLSASRPQDRQFILSSKKLLLSDSGFYLCAWSVTNNEQFFGPGTRLTVL.

V gene TRBV30 combines with J gene TRBJ1-1; D is uncertain. Germline CDR1 GTSNPN, CDR2 SVGIG (reference sequence). CDR3 size: 12 residues. V was trimmed by 4 bases and J by 7 bases, leaving 13 bases between them. CDR3 DNA sequence: TGTGCCTGGACCGGCGGAGGAGATGAAGCTTTCTTT. Translation: CAWTGGGDEAFF.

V gene TRBV12-5 combines with J gene TRBJ1-5; D perhaps matches TRBD1 (5 bases). V was cut by 6 bases and J by 8 bases, with 11 bases left in between. Germline V gene data show CDR1 as LGHNT and CDR2 as FRNRAP. The CDR3 is made up of 12 amino acids. The CDR3 here is CASGTGREPQHF. The CDR3 bases are TGTGCTAGTGGCACAGGTAGGGAGCCCCAGCATTTT.

The chain combines TRBV20-1 with TRBJ2-1, with unresolved D. Trimming removed 2 bases at V and 1 base at J, with 12 bases between. The CDR3 length is 15 residues. CDR1 is DFQATT, CDR2 SNEGSKA, per germline (reference sequence). The CDR3 sequence is CSARSPWGSYNEQFF. The CDR3 DNA reads as TGCAGTGCTAGATCCCCCTGGGGATCCTACAATGAGCAGTTCTTC.

The chain combines TRBV10-3 with TRBJ1-1, with TRBD1 identical over 7 bases. With 5 bases clipped from V and 6 bases from J, the junction kept 9 bases outside the gene matches. The CDR3 spans 14 residues. Germline CDR1 ENHRY, CDR2 SYGVKD. CDR3: CAISSQGIIAEAFF. As DNA, the CDR3 is TGTGCCATCAGTTCACAGGGGATTATCGCTGAAGCTTTCTTT.

V and J are TRBV11-3 and TRBJ1-1; no firm D call. In germline, CDR1 is SGHNT, CDR2 YENEEA. The V gene lost 1 base and the J gene lost 6 bases, with 9 bases spanning the gap. This CDR3 comprises 13 residues. The CDR3 nucleotides read TGTGCCAGCAGCTTAGGGGCAGGTGCTGAAGCTTTCTTT. Protein: CASSLGAGAEAFF. Drawing the rest from reference TRBV11-3 and TRBJ1-1, the complete variable domain is EAGVVQSPRYKIIEKKQPVAFWCNPISGHNTLYWYLQNLGQGPELLIRYENEEAVDDSQLPKDRFSAERLKGVDSTLKIQPAELGDSAVYLCASSLGAGAEAFFGQGTRLTVV.

In its sample, this clonotype was seen many times. This chain joins TRBV10-3 and TRBJ2-7; weak D call: TRBD1 (6 bases). The CDR3 is made up of 14 amino acids. Germline V gene lookup returns CDR1 ENHRY and CDR2 SYGVKD. V lost 6 bases and J lost 3, with 15 bases in between. The CDR3 spells CAISPSDRLYEQYF. The CDR3 DNA sequence: TGTGCCATCAGCCCATCGGACAGACTCTACGAGCAGTACTTC.

J is TRBJ2-3 and V is TRBV12-3 or TRBV12-4, with D hard to call. This CDR3 contains 13 residues. The germline V and J ends were trimmed by 1 base and 2 bases, with 4 bases remaining between them. This CDR3 is CASSLDHTDTQYF. As DNA, the CDR3 is TGTGCCAGCAGTTTAGACCACACAGATACGCAGTATTTT.

Concerning this clonotype itself: A read error may be the cause here, since a much bigger clone is one base away. This chain links TRBV5-6 with TRBJ1-5, with D possibly being TRBD1 (5 bases). The CDR3 length is 14 residues. The germline gives CDR1 SGHDT, CDR2 YYEEEE. In DNA form, the CDR3 reads TGTGCCATCAGCTTCGGGGGTAGCAATCAGCCCCAGCATTTT. Protein product: CAISFGGSNQPQHF.

This clonotype was seen many times. The rearrangement links TRBV29-1 to TRBJ2-7; D uncertain. Germline V gene lookup returns CDR1 SQVTM and CDR2 ANQGSEA. V lost 5 bases, J lost 0 bases, and 11 bases lay in between. The CDR3 has 13 residues. The CDR3 DNA reads TGCAGCGTTAAGGAAGGAAGCTCCTACGAGCAGTACTTC. It translates to CSVKEGSSYEQYF.

This clonotype was recorded many times. This chain connects TRBV12-3 or TRBV12-4 to TRBJ1-1; no clear D gene. The CDR3 extends over 14 amino acids. The germline V and J ends were trimmed by 2 bases and 1 base, with 8 bases remaining between them. As DNA, the CDR3 is TGTGCCAGCAGTTTAACGATGGGGAACACTGAAGCTTTCTTT. It codes for CASSLTMGNTEAFF.

The CDR3 region is CASNWPGNTGELFF. CDR3 DNA sequence: TGCGCCAGCAACTGGCCAGGGAACACCGGGGAGCTGTTTTTT. The V and J genes are TRBV10-2 and TRBJ2-2, with unresolved D. The CDR3 sequence is 14 residues long. V was shortened by 7 bases and J by 1 base, with 10 bases between the two germline ends. CDR1 WSHSY and CDR2 SAAADI come from the germline V gene.

J is TRBJ2-5 and V is TRBV7-9; maybe TRBD1 (5 bases). V was clipped by 3 bases and J by 2 bases, with 10 bases between them. From germline, CDR1 is SEHNR and CDR2 FQNEAQ (reference sequence). The CDR3 totals 14 residues. The CDR3 is CASSFAQGQETQYF. Here the CDR3 DNA reads TGTGCCAGCAGCTTCGCGCAGGGTCAAGAGACCCAGTACTTC.

The table lists this clonotype with a few counts. This chain uses TRBV2 with TRBJ1-5; no clear D. The V gene's germline CDR1 is SNHLY and CDR2 FYNNEI. This CDR3 spans 14 amino acids. Trimming removed 8 bases from V and 4 bases from J, with 15 bases in between. CDR3 coding DNA: TGTGCCAGCCGAGGAGGGTTTGGAAATCAGCCCCAGCATTTT. It specifies CASRGGFGNQPQHF.

The gene calls are TRBV5-6 and TRBJ1-5, with D perhaps TRBD1 (6 bases). V dropped 7 bases and J dropped 5 bases, with 10 bases sitting between them. The CDR3 is made up of 12 amino acids. Germline V gives CDR1 SGHDT, CDR2 YYEEEE. The CDR3: CASRAGDQPQHF. DNA of the CDR3: TGTGCCAGCCGCGCAGGGGATCAGCCCCAGCATTTT.

This clonotype was detected only a few times. The CDR3 is CASSLGLAVEQYF. CDR3 in DNA: TGTGCCAGCAGTTTGGGACTAGCGGTCGAGCAGTACTTC. The chain employs TRBV12-3 or TRBV12-4 and TRBJ2-7; 11 bases map to TRBD2. With V trimmed by 3 bases and J by 6 bases, 1 base remained unmatched. The CDR3 loop spans 13 amino acids.

The rearrangement links TRBV6-1 to TRBJ1-5; D uncertain. V gave up 3 bases and J gave up 0 bases, with 6 bases separating them. The V gene's germline CDR1 is MNHNS and CDR2 SASEGT. This CDR3 has 14 residues. CDR3 protein: CASSEDDSNQPQHF. CDR3 DNA sequence: TGTGCCAGCAGTGAGGACGATAGCAATCAGCCCCAGCATTTT.